Below, 17 T cell receptor beta chains from the same sample are listed, as sequenced in a study of blood T cells in healthy people across ages. The authors ran a second PCR of 7 to 11 cycles using a sample-barcoded 5' primer and a J-beta primer mix. One entry per CDR3 protein results from TCRdb running MiXCR on the 5' RACE reads. The sample records about 730,000 distinct CDR3 sequences, 40% to 45% being singletons. Specimen: blood. The source is a woman aged 55-75 years in good health.

This clonotype was seen more than once but under ten times. The rearrangement uses TRBV4-2 and TRBJ1-5; D gene ambiguous. The CDR3 is made up of 15 amino acids. V lost 0 bases, J lost 6 bases, and 12 bases lay in between. Germline CDR1 LGHNA, CDR2 YNFKEQ. CDR3 in amino acids: CASSQDRGSGQPQHF. Written as DNA, the CDR3 is TGTGCCAGCAGCCAAGATCGCGGGTCGGGTCAGCCCCAGCATTTT.

The chain couples TRBV14 to TRBJ1-6; D gene ambiguous. From germline, CDR1 is SGHDN and CDR2 FVKESK. The ends were cut back, 3 bases at V and 7 bases at J, with 10 bases in the middle. The CDR3 consists of 14 residues. The CDR3 DNA follows: TGTGCCAGCAGCCAGGGCCGGACGAATTCACCCCTCCACTTT. Protein: CASSQGRTNSPLHF.

V and J are TRBV24-1 and TRBJ1-5; the D is unclear. CDR1 is KGHDR, CDR2 SFDVKD, per germline. Trimming shortened V by 4 bases and J by 0 bases, and 6 bases separated the two germline ends. The CDR3 consists of 14 residues. CDR3 amino acids: CATSEGYSNQPQHF. The DNA for the CDR3 is TGTGCCACCAGTGAGGGGTATAGCAATCAGCCCCAGCATTTT.

This clonotype has a handful of counts. The chain recombines TRBV20-1 with TRBJ2-1; 15 nucleotides line up with TRBD2. The V gene's germline CDR1 is DFQATT and CDR2 SNEGSKA (reference sequence). There are 18 residues in the CDR3. V lost 3 bases and J lost 0; bases outside the gene matches: 6. The CDR3 here is CSASGLAGGSSSYNEQFF. The CDR3 region has the DNA TGCAGTGCTAGTGGACTAGCGGGAGGGAGCAGCTCCTACAATGAGCAGTTCTTC.

This clonotype has at least ten counts. The chain recombines TRBV20-1 with TRBJ2-5, with 7 bases that match TRBD1. The CDR3 runs 14 residues. The trim removed 3 bases at V and 5 bases at J, leaving 9 bases unmatched. In germline, CDR1 is DFQATT, CDR2 SNEGSKA (reference sequence). The DNA for the CDR3 is TGCAGTGCTAGTCGACAGGGCCAGTTCGAGACCCAGTACTTC. This sequence encodes CSASRQGQFETQYF.

This clonotype came up a few times. The V call is TRBV25-1, the J call TRBJ2-7, with a possible D match to TRBD1 (5 bases). V gave up 6 bases and J gave up 0 bases, with 9 bases separating them. The CDR3 extends over 13 amino acids. Germline loops: CDR1 MGHDK, CDR2 SYGVNS. The CDR3 protein is CASRKTASYEQYF. The CDR3 coding sequence is TGTGCCAGCAGAAAGACAGCCTCCTACGAGCAGTACTTC.

Of note for this clonotype: This sequence may be a read error, since a much larger clone differs from it by one base. The CDR3 loop is CASSTSGGAPDTRYF. CDR3 DNA: TGTGCCAGCAGTACTAGCGGGGGGGCCCCAGATACGCGGTATTTT. The chain recombines TRBV11-2 with TRBJ2-3, with 13 positions matching TRBD2. The germline V gene has CDR1 SGHAT and CDR2 FQNNGV. This CDR3 region has 15 residues. Supplemented by reference TRBV11-2 and TRBJ2-3, the full variable domain reads EAGVAQSPRYKIIEKRQSVAFWCNPISGHATLYWYQQILGQGPKLLIQFQNNGVVDDSQLPKDRFSAERLKGVDSTLKIQPAKLEDSAVYLCASSTSGGAPDTRYFGPGTRLTVL.

This clonotype was seen at least ten times. The chain couples TRBV2 to TRBJ2-1; 7 positions agree with TRBD2. Germline V gene data show CDR1 as SNHLY and CDR2 as FYNNEI. After removal of 4 bases from V and 5 bases from J, the junction contained 5 bases not matched to a gene. The CDR3 has 14 residues. CDR3 DNA sequence: TGTGCCAGCAGTGCCGGGAGGACCGACAATGAGCAGTTCTTC. Translating gives CASSAGRTDNEQFF.

This clonotype was detected a few times. This chain connects TRBV7-2 to TRBJ2-4, with 12 bases matching TRBD2. CDR3 size: 18 residues. Germline V gives CDR1 SGHTA, CDR2 FQGNSA. Unmatched junction bases numbered 9, after V lost 5 bases and J lost 1 base. The CDR3, as DNA: TGTGCCAGCAGCCACCTAGCGGGGGGGAGTTTGGCCAAAAACATTCAGTACTTC. The encoded protein is CASSHLAGGSLAKNIQYF. Using reference TRBV7-2 and TRBJ2-4 for the parts outside the CDR3, the full variable domain is GAGVSQSPSNKVTEKGKDVELRCDPISGHTALYWYRQSLGQGLEFLIYFQGNSAPDKSGLPSDRFSAERTGGSVSTLTIQRTQQEDSAVYLCASSHLAGGSLAKNIQYFGAGTRLSVL.

The CDR3 is CSAVAGGTGDTQYF. DNA of the CDR3: TGCAGTGCAGTAGCGGGTGGTACCGGAGATACGCAGTATTTT. The rearrangement joins TRBV20-1 to TRBJ2-3; 7 bases map to TRBD2. V dropped 6 bases and J dropped 5; count of bases not matched to a gene: 11. The germline CDR1 and CDR2 sequences are DFQATT and SNEGSKA (reference sequence). The CDR3 runs to 14 residues.

In the case of this clonotype: A much larger clone sits a single nucleotide away, making a read error possible. The V call is TRBV29-1, the J call TRBJ2-7; D may be TRBD2 (6 bases). Germline V gene lookup returns CDR1 SQVTM and CDR2 ANQGSEA. The CDR3 covers 15 residues. The CDR3 bases are TGCAACGTTGAAGATCTGTCGCAGGGAGGTGGCGAGCAGTACTTC. Encoded protein: CNVEDLSQGGGEQYF.

This clonotype has more than one count but fewer than ten. The chain carries TRBV4-3 and TRBJ2-7, with D possibly being TRBD2 (6 bases). V lost 0 bases and J 3 bases, leaving 18 bases between the germline ends. There are 17 residues in the CDR3. CDR1 is LGHNA, CDR2 YSLEER, per germline. The CDR3 coding sequence is TGCGCCAGCAGCCAAGATCTATTGCGGAAGGGACTCTACGAGCAGTACTTC. Its protein product is CASSQDLLRKGLYEQYF.

As concerns this clonotype: Possible read error: a much larger clone is one base away. V is TRBV7-3 and J is TRBJ2-5; 8 bases are a match to TRBD1. Matching the DNA end better, TRBJ2-7 makes the J call doubtful. Germline V gene lookup returns CDR1 SGHTA and CDR2 FQGTGA. This CDR3 has 16 residues. CDR3 in amino acids: CASSPDQGTGADEQYF. The CDR3 nucleotides are TGTGCCAGCAGTCCCGATCAGGGGACAGGTGCCGACGAGCAGTACTTC.

This clonotype was seen more than once but under ten times. The chain uses TRBV6-5 and TRBJ2-1, with 8 bases fitting TRBD2. J was trimmed by 8 bases and V by 7 bases; bases with no gene match: 10. The CDR3 is 14 amino acids. Germline-derived CDR1 and CDR2 are MNHEY and SVGAGI. CDR3 sequence: CASNSGTSQYEQFF. The CDR3 nucleotides read TGTGCCAGCAATTCCGGGACTAGTCAGTATGAGCAGTTCTTC.

V is TRBV18 and J is TRBJ2-7, with TRBD2 as a possible D gene (5 bases). The CDR3 sequence is 15 residues long. Trimming cost V 0 bases and J 4 bases, with 13 bases left between them. The germline V gene encodes CDR1 KGHSH and CDR2 LQKENI. CDR3 DNA: TGTGCCAGCTCACCACCGCAGCGACTAAAGTACGAGCAGTACTTC. Translating gives CASSPPQRLKYEQYF.

In this sample, this clonotype turned up many times. The J gene is TRBJ2-3, the V gene TRBV5-1, with 7 bases aligning to TRBD1. Germline CDR1 is SGHRS and CDR2 is YFSETQ. J was trimmed by 0 bases and V by 5 bases; bases with no gene match: 3. CDR3 length: 14 residues. The CDR3 DNA sequence: TGCGCCAGCAGGGGACAGACCAGCACAGATACGCAGTATTTT. Protein: CASRGQTSTDTQYF.

This chain joins TRBV5-1 and TRBJ2-1; 8 bases align to TRBD2. The DNA end is a closer match to TRBJ2-7, so the J assignment may be wrong. Germline V gene lookup returns CDR1 SGHRS and CDR2 YFSETQ. The CDR3 runs 18 residues. The CDR3 bases are TGCGCCAGCAGCTTGGGCCTAGCGGGCCCCACTAGCTACAATGAGCAGTACTTC. Encoded protein: CASSLGLAGPTSYNEQYF.